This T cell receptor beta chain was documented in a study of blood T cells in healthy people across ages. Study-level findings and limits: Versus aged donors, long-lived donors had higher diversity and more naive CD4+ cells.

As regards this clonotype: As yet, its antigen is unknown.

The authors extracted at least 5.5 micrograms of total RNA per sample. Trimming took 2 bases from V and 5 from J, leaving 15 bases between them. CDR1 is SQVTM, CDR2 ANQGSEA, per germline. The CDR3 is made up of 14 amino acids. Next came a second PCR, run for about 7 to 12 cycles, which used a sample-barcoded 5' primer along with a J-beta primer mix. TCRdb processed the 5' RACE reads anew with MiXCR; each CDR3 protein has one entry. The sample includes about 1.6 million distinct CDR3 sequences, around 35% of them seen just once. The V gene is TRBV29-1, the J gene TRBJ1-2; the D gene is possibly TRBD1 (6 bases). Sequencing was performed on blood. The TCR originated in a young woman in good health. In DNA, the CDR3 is TGCAGCGTTGAACATACCGGGACAAGTTATGGCTACACCTTC. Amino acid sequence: CSVEHTGTSYGYTF.